The 16 T cell receptor beta chains listed next were all sequenced from one sample in a study of T cell responses to AZD1222 COVID-19 vaccine. Clones were read by immunoSEQ multiplex PCR, and TCRdb kept only the in-frame ones, dropping some. The sample has 200,000 to 250,000 clones; around 94% are singletons. The specimen was peripheral blood, collected 28 days after the second dose of the MenACWY control vaccine. The receptors were sampled from an adult who received the MenACWY meningococcal vaccine as a control.

The count of this clone is one. This chain links TRBV14 with TRBJ2-3; D is ambiguous. The V end was cut by 1 base, the J end by 1 base, with 9 bases between. Germline lookup yields CDR1 SGHDN and CDR2 FVKESK. This CDR3 has 15 residues. The CDR3 DNA reads TGTGCCAGCAGCCAAGCGGCCCTAGGCACAGATACGCAGTATTTT. Translated: CASSQAALGTDTQYF. Using reference TRBV14 and TRBJ2-3 for the parts outside the CDR3, the full variable domain is EAGVTQFPSHSVIEKGQTVTLRCDPISGHDNLYWYRRVMGKEIKFLLHFVKESKQDESGMPNNRFLAERTGGTYSTLKVQPAELEDSGVYFCASSQAALGTDTQYFGPGTRLTVL.

J is TRBJ1-2 and V is TRBV10-3; D gene unclear. The CDR3 length is 15 residues. The germline CDR1 and CDR2 sequences are ENHRY and SYGVKD. Trimming removed 6 bases from V and 0 bases from J, with 14 bases in between. CDR3: CAISPTTMANYGYTF. Here the CDR3 DNA reads TGTGCCATCAGCCCGACAACCATGGCTAACTATGGCTACACCTTC.

The V call is TRBV10-3, the J call TRBJ1-4; D possibly corresponds to TRBD1 (6 bases). Trimming left V 7 bases short and J 3 bases short, with 15 bases between. Germline V gives CDR1 ENHRY, CDR2 SYGVKD. This CDR3 is 15 amino acids long. CDR3 DNA: TGTGCCATCAAGGGGTCCACAGGGTCTAATGAAAAACTGTTTTTT. It is translated as CAIKGSTGSNEKLFF.

The chain recombines TRBV6-6 with TRBJ1-1; D is uncertain. Germline lookup yields CDR1 MNHNY and CDR2 SVGAGI (reference sequence). This CDR3 comprises 13 residues. V was trimmed by 4 bases and J by 9 bases, leaving 15 bases between them. The CDR3 is CASSSGLDTKAFF. CDR3 nucleotides: TGTGCCAGCAGTTCGGGCTTAGATACTAAAGCTTTCTTT.

The V and J genes are TRBV5-1 and TRBJ2-7; no definite D call. V lost 0 bases to trimming and J lost 7 bases, with 8 bases between them. Germline V gene sequence: CDR1 SGHRS, CDR2 YFSETQ. There are 12 residues in the CDR3. The CDR3 loop is CASSLGVGEQYF. In DNA, the CDR3 is TGCGCCAGCAGCTTGGGAGTAGGGGAGCAGTACTTC.

The rearrangement links TRBV11-1 to TRBJ2-2, with D possibly TRBD2 on 6 matching bases. Deletions cut 3 bases from V and 4 bases from J, with 12 bases between. This CDR3 has 15 amino acids. Germline CDR1 is SGHAT and CDR2 is FQDESV (reference sequence). CDR3 loop: CASSFTGTGTGELFF. As DNA, the CDR3 is TGTGCCAGCAGCTTCACGGGGACTGGCACCGGGGAGCTGTTTTTT.

The chain recombines TRBV12-5 with TRBJ2-5, with D possibly called TRBD1 or TRBD2 (5 bases each). The CDR3 runs 14 residues. Deletions cut 6 bases from V and 7 bases from J, with 18 bases between. Germline loops: CDR1 LGHNT, CDR2 FRNRAP. The CDR3 region has the DNA TGTGCTAGTGGCACCGGGGACCCTCTAGGGACCCAGTACTTC. Amino acids: CASGTGDPLGTQYF.

The gene calls are TRBV3-1 (or the pseudogene TRBV3-2) and TRBJ1-5; no clear D gene. The CDR3 loop spans 13 amino acids. Trimming pared 0 bases from V and 2 bases from J, leaving 2 bases between. Germline V gene lookup returns CDR1 LGHDT and CDR2 YNNKEL (reference sequence). The CDR3 nucleotides read TGTGCCAGCAGCCAAGACCGCAATCAGCCCCAGCATTTT. Translation: CASSQDRNQPQHF.

This chain uses TRBV19 with TRBJ1-5; no reliable D call. CDR3 size: 17 residues. V lost 1 base and J lost 2, with 15 bases in between. Germline assignment: CDR1 LNHDA and CDR2 SQIVND (reference sequence). Written as DNA, the CDR3 is TGTGCCAGTAGTATAGGCCGGGTTCCCCGGGGCAATCAGCCCCAGCATTTT. The encoded protein is CASSIGRVPRGNQPQHF.

The genes are TRBV2 and TRBJ2-1, with a tentative D call TRBD2 (6 bases). V was cut by 6 bases and J by 5 bases, with 8 bases left in between. The germline CDR1 and CDR2 sequences are SNHLY and FYNNEI. There are 12 residues in the CDR3. CDR3 nucleotides: TGTGCCAGCAGGGGGGGTGACAATGAGCAGTTCTTC. Its translation is CASRGGDNEQFF.

CDR3: CASSEEDQNYEQYF. The CDR3, as DNA: TGTGCCAGCAGTGAAGAGGATCAGAACTACGAGCAGTACTTC. The chain combines TRBV2 with TRBJ2-7; no clear D. V lost 1 base to trimming and J lost 3 bases, with 10 bases between them. The germline gives CDR1 SNHLY, CDR2 FYNNEI. The CDR3 is made up of 14 amino acids.

The rearrangement joins TRBV7-3 to TRBJ2-3; TRBD1 aligns across 7 bases. The CDR3 has 14 residues. Germline V gene sequence: CDR1 SGHTA, CDR2 FQGTGA. Trimming at V came to 4 bases and at J to 4 bases, leaving 5 bases not matched to a gene. CDR3 bases: TGTGCCAGCAGCTCTGACAGGGAACCAGATACGCAGTATTTT. Translating gives CASSSDREPDTQYF.

This clone has only a few counts. The chain uses TRBV4-1 and TRBJ2-3; 7 bases match TRBD2. Germline CDR1 MGHRA, CDR2 YSYEKL. The ends lost 6 bases at V and 0 bases at J; junction bases unmatched: 15. The CDR3 is 18 residues long. The CDR3: CASRGGGRRGGSTDTQYF. CDR3 bases: TGCGCCAGCAGGGGGGGAGGGAGACGAGGAGGGAGCACAGATACGCAGTATTTT.

The chain is built from TRBV29-1 and TRBJ1-5; D might be TRBD1 (5 bases). CDR1 is SQVTM, CDR2 ANQGSEA, per germline. Deletions cut 7 bases from V and 1 base from J, with 20 bases between. CDR3 length equals 16 residues. The CDR3 is CSARKQGSGSNQPQHF. CDR3 in DNA: TGCAGCGCGAGGAAGCAGGGAAGCGGGAGCAATCAGCCCCAGCATTTT.

The chain has TRBV28 and TRBJ1-5; tentatively, D is TRBD1 (5 bases). V lost 6 bases, J lost 4 bases, and 16 bases lay in between. The CDR3 totals 15 residues. Germline lookup yields CDR1 MDHEN and CDR2 SYDVKM. The CDR3 bases are TGTGCCAGCAGAAGCAGGGAACCCCTTAATCAGCCCCAGCATTTT. It is translated as CASRSREPLNQPQHF.

The chain has TRBV5-1 and TRBJ1-5; D is perhaps TRBD1 (5 bases). Looked up from germline, CDR1 is SGHRS and CDR2 is YFSETQ. The V and J ends lost 0 bases and 1 base respectively, with 14 bases between them. The CDR3 is 17 residues long. The CDR3 DNA follows: TGCGCCAGCAGCTTGGTTCCGGGGGGTGGAAGCAATCAGCCCCAGCATTTT. Residues: CASSLVPGGGSNQPQHF.